There are a few counts of the clone carrying this T cell receptor (beta chain). No antigen is known for it. PCR used 60 Vbeta primers and 13 Jbeta primers. Libraries were prepared by immunoSEQ multiplex PCR; TCRdb keeps only in-frame clonotypes and omits some of them. Of tens of thousands of clones listed, about 84% are singletons. The data originate from a study of cytomegalovirus exposure and HLA in healthy donors. Whole-study findings and limits: Most TCR beta V segments were productive about 90% or about 30% of the time in an earlier analysis. Solely CMV serostatus was available to characterize immune exposure. Later work showed greater clonal expansion in HLA-associated TCR beta chains than in equally common others.

Germline V gives CDR1 LNHDA, CDR2 SQIVND (reference sequence). The V gene end was trimmed by 5 bases and the J gene end by 7 bases; junction bases not matched to a gene: 10. This CDR3 contains 15 residues. The chain carries TRBV19 and TRBJ1-5; 8 positions match TRBD1. The sequencing input was PBMCs. The sequence was collected from a male donor in good health and CMV-seronegative. The CDR3 spells CASSLVRDRTQPQHF. The DNA of the CDR3 is TGTGCCAGTAGTTTAGTCCGGGACAGGACCCAGCCCCAGCATTTT.